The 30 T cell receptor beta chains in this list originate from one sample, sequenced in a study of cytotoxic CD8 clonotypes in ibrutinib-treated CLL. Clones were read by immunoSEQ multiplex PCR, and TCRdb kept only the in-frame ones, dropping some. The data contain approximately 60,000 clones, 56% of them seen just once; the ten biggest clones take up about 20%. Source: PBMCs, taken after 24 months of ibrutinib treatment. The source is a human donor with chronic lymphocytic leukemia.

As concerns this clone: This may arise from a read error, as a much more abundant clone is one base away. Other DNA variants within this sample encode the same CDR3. CDR3 nucleotide sequence: TGTGCCAGCAGCTTCCAGGGGTTTCGGGAAAAGCTGTTTTTT. Translating it yields CASSFQGFREKLFF. The rearrangement joins TRBV7-9 to TRBJ1-4; perhaps TRBD1 as D (6 bases). Per germline, CDR1 SEHNR and CDR2 FQNEAQ (reference sequence). This CDR3 is 14 amino acids long.

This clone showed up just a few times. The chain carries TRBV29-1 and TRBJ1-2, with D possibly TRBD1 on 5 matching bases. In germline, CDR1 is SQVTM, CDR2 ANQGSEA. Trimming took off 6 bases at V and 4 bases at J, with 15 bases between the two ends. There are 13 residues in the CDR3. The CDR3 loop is CSVGGEWPYGYTF. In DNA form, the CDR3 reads TGCAGCGTCGGGGGTGAGTGGCCCTATGGCTACACCTTC.

CDR3 sequence reads: CASSLLGTGGFTEAFF. The CDR3 region has the DNA TGTGCCAGCAGTTTATTAGGGACAGGGGGTTTTACTGAAGCTTTCTTT. The V gene is TRBV27, the J gene TRBJ1-1; TRBD1 aligns across 11 bases. The germline V gene encodes CDR1 MNHEY and CDR2 SMNVEV (reference sequence). The CDR3 has 16 residues. V lost 1 base, J lost 5 bases, and 6 bases stayed unmatched.

The CDR3 here is CASSYPDYEQYF. In nucleotides, the CDR3 is TGTGCCAGCAGTTACCCCGACTACGAGCAGTACTTC. The chain employs TRBV7-9 and TRBJ2-7; D is undetermined. CDR1 and CDR2 from the germline V gene are SEHNR and FQNEAQ (reference sequence). This CDR3 has 12 amino acids. Trimming stripped 6 bases from V and 3 bases from J, with 9 bases between.

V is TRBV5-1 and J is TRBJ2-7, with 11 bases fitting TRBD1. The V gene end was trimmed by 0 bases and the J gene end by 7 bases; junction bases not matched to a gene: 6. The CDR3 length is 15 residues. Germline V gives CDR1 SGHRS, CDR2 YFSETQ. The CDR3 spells CASSLVGQGAHEQYV. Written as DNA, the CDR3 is TGCGCCAGCAGCTTGGTCGGACAGGGGGCGCATGAGCAGTACGTC.

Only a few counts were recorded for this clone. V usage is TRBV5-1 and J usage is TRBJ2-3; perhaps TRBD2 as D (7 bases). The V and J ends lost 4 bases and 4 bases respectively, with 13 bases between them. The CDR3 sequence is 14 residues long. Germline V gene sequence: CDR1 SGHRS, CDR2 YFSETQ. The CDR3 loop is CASSPGGGPDTQYF. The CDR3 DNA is TGCGCCAGCAGCCCTGGCGGGGGCCCAGATACGCAGTATTTT.

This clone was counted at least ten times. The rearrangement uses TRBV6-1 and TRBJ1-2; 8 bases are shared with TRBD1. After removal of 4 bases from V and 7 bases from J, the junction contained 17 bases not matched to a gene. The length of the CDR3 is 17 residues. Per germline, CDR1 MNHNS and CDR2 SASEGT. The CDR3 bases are TGTGCCAGCAGTGTTCGGGTATCCGGCAGGGGGCGTACTGGCTACACCTTC. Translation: CASSVRVSGRGRTGYTF.

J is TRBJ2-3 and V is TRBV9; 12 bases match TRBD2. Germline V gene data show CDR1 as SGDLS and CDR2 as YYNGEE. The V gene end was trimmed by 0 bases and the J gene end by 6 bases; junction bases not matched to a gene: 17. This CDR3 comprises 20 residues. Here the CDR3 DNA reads TGTGCCAGCAGCGTAGCTTCCATCAATCTAGCGGGGGGGCTGAGGGATACGCAGTATTTT. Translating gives CASSVASINLAGGLRDTQYF.

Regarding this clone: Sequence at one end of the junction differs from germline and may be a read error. The CDR3 reads CASSSITGLRF. The CDR3 bases are TGTGCCAGCAGTTCCATAACAGGGTTGAGGTTC. The rearrangement uses TRBV28 and TRBJ1-2, with D possibly TRBD1 on 6 matching bases. Germline V gives CDR1 MDHEN, CDR2 SYDVKM. This CDR3 has 11 residues.

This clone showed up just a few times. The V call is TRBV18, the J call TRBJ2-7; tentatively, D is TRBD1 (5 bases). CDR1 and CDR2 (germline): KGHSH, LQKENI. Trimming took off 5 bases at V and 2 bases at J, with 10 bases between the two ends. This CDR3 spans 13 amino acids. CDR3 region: CASSTQGAYEQYF. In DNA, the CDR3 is TGTGCCAGCTCAACCCAGGGTGCCTACGAGCAGTACTTC.

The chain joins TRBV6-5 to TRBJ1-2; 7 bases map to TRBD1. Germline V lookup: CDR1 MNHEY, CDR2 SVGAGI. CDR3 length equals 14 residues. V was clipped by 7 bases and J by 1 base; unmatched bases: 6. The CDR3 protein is CASTRDSNNYGYTF. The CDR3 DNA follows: TGTGCCAGCACGCGGGACAGTAATAACTATGGCTACACCTTC.

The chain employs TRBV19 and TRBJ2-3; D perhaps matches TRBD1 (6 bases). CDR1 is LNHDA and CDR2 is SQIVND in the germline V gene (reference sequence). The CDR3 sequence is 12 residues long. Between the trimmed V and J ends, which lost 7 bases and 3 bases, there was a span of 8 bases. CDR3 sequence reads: CASKQGTDTQYF. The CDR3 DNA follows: TGTGCCAGTAAGCAGGGGACAGATACGCAGTATTTT.

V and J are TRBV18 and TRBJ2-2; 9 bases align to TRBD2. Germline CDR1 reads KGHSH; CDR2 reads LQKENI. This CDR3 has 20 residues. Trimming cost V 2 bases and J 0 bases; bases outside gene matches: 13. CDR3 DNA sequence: TGTGCCAGCTCACCAGTCGGATCTCGACTAGCGGATGCGAACACCGGGGAGCTGTTTTTT. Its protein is CASSPVGSRLADANTGELFF.

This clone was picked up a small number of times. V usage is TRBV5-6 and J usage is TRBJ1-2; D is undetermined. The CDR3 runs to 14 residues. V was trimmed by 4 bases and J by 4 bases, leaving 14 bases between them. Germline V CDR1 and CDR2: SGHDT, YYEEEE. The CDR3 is CASSTGSVAYGYTF. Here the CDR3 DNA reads TGTGCCAGCAGCACTGGGAGTGTTGCCTATGGCTACACCTTC.

The CDR3 bases are TGTGCCAGCAGTTTGGCCTCGCGGGAGGTCAACTATGGCTACACCTTC. This gives the protein CASSLASREVNYGYTF. The chain is built from TRBV28 and TRBJ1-2; D is unclear. The CDR3 is 16 amino acids. Germline loops: CDR1 MDHEN, CDR2 SYDVKM. Between the trimmed V and J ends, which lost 3 bases and 2 bases, there was a span of 16 bases.

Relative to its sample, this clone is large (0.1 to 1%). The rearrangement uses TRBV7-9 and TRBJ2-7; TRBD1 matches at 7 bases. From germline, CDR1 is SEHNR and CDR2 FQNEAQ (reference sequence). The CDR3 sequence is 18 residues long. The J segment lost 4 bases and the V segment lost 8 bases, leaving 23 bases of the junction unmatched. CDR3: CASVSLVLTGATAYEQYF. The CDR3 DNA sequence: TGTGCCAGCGTAAGCTTAGTCCTTACAGGGGCGACGGCTTACGAGCAGTACTTC.

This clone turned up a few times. The CDR3 spells CASSVATGTGTYEQYF. The CDR3 DNA reads as TGTGCCAGCAGCGTAGCTACCGGGACAGGGACCTACGAGCAGTACTTC. V is TRBV9 and J is TRBJ2-7, with TRBD1 matching over 9 bases. This CDR3 region has 16 residues. Unmatched junction bases numbered 6, after V lost 0 bases and J lost 2 bases. The germline V gene has CDR1 SGDLS and CDR2 YYNGEE.

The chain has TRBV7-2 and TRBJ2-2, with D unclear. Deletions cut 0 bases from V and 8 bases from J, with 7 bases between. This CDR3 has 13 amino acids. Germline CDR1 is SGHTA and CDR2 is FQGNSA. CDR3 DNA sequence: TGTGCCAGCAGCTTAGCGAGAAGAGGGGAGCTGTTTTTT. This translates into CASSLARRGELFF.

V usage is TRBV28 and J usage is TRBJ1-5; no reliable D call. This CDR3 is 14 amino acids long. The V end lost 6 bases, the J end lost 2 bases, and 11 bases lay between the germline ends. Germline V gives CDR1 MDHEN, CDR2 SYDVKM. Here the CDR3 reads CASSSVRGNQPQHF. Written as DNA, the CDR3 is TGTGCCAGCAGCTCTGTTAGGGGCAATCAGCCCCAGCATTTT.

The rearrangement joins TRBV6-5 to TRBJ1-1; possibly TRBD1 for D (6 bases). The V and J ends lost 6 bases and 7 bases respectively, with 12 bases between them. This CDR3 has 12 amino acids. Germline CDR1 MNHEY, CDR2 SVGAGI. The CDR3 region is CASSRDRSEAFF. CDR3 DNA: TGTGCCAGCAGCCGAGACAGGAGTGAAGCTTTCTTT.

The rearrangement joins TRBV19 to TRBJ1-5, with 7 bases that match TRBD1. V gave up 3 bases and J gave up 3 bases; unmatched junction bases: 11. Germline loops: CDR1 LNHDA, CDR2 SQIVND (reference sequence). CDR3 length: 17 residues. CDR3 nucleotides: TGTGCCAGTAGTATGAAGGGGGCGCGTTACGACAATCAGCCCCAGCATTTT. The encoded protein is CASSMKGARYDNQPQHF.

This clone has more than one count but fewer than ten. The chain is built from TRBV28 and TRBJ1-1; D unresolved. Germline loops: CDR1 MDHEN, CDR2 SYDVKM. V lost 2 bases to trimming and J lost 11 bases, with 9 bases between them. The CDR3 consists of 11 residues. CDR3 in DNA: TGTGCCAGCAGTTTAATCAGTCGGGCTTTCTTT. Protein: CASSLISRAFF.

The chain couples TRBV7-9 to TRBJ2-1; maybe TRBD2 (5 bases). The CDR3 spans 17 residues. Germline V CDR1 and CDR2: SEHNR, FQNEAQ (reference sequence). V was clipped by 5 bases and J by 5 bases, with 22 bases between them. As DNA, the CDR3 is TGTGCCAGCAGCACTGCATCAAGCGGACGGTCAAACAATGAGCAGTTCTTC. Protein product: CASSTASSGRSNNEQFF.

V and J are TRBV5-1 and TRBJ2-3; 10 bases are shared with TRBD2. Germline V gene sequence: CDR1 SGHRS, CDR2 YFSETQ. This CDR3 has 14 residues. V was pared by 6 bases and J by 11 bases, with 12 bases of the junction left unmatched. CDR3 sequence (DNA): TGCGCCAGCACGTCTAGCGGGGGTCTCGTGGGGCAGTATTTT. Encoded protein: CASTSSGGLVGQYF.

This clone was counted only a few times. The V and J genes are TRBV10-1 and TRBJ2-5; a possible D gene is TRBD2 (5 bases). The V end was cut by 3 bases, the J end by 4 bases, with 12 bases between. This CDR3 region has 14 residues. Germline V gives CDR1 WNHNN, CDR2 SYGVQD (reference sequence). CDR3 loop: CASSDQLGRETQYF. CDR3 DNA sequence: TGCGCCAGCAGTGACCAACTAGGCCGAGAGACCCAGTACTTC.

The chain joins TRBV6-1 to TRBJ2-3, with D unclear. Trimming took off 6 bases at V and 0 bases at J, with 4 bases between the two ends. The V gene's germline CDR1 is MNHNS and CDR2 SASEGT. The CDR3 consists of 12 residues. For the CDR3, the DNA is TGTGCCAGCAGGACTAGCACAGATACGCAGTATTTT. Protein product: CASRTSTDTQYF.

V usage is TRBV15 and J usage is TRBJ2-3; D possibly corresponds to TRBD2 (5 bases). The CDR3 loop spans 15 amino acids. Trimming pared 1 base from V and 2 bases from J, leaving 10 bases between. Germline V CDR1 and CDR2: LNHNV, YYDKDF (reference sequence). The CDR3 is CATSRAGFITDTQYF. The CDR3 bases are TGTGCCACCAGCAGAGCGGGGTTTATCACAGATACGCAGTATTTT.

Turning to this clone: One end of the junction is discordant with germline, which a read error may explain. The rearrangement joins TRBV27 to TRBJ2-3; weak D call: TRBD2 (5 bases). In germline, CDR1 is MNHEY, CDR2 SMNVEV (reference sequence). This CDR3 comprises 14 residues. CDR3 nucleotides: TGTGCCAGCAGTCCTCGGGGAACTCCGGGCCGTTGGGGTTTT. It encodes CASSPRGTPGRWGF.

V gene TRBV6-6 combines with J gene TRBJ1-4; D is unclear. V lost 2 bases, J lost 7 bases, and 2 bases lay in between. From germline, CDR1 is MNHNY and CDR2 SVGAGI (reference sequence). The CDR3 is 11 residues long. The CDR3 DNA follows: TGTGCCAGCAGTTACGGTGAAAAACTGTTTTTT. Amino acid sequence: CASSYGEKLFF.

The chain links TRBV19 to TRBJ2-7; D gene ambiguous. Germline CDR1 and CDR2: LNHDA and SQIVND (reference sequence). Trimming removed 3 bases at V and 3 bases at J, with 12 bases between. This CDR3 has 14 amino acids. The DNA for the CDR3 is TGTGCCAGTAGTATTTCCCAGGACGGCTACGAGCAGTACTTC. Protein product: CASSISQDGYEQYF.